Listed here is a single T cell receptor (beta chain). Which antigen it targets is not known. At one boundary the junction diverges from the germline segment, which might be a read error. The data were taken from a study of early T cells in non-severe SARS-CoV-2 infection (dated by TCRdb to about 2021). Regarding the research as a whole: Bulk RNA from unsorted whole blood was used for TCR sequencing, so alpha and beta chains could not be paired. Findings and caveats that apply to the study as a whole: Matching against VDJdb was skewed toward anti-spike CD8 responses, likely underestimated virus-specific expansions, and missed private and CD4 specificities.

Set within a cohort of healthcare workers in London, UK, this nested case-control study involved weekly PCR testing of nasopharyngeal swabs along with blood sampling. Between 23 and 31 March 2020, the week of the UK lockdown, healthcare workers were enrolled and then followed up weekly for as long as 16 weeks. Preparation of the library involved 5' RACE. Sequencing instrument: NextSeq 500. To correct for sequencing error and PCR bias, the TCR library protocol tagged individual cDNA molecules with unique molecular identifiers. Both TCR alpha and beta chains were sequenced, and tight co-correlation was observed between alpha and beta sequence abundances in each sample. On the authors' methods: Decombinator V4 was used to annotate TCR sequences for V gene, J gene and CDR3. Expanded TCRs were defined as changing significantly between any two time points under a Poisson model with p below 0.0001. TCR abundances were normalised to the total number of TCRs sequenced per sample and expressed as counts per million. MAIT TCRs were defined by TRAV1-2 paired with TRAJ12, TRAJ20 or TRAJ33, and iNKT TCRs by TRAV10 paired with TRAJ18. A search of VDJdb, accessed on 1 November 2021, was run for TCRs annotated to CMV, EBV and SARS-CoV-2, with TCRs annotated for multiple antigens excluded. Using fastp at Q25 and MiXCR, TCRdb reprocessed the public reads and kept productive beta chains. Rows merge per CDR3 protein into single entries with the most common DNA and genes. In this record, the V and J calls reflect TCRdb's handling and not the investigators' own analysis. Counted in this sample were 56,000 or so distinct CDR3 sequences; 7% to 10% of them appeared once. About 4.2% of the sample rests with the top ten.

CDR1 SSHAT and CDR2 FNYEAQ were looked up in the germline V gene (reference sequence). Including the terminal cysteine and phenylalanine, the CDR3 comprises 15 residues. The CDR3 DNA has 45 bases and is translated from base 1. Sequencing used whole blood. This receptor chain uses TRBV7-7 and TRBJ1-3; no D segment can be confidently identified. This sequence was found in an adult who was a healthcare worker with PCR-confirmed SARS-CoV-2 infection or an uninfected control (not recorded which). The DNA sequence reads TGTGCTAGCAGCTTAGCGCGAGGCTCTGGAAACACCATATATTTT. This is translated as CASSLARGSGNTIYF.